The sequence of this TCR beta chain was determined in a study of STAT5B mutations in CD4+ large granular lymphocyte leukemia. Study-level results: 8/27 top patient clones versus 2/35 control clones were TRBV06-family.

Sequenced by immunoSEQ multiplex PCR; TCRdb stores in-frame clones only, minus some. Counted here are 34,000 or so clones, 70% to 90% occurring once; the ten biggest clones make up less than 4.5%. Regarding this clone: Its antigen remains unknown.

Trimming at V came to 7 bases and at J to 9 bases, leaving 6 bases not matched to a gene. The CDR3 is 14 residues long. The germline V gene has CDR1 SGHAT and CDR2 FQNNGV. What was sequenced was CD4+ T cells from blood buffy coats. The chain couples TRBV11-2 to TRBJ1-6; the match to TRBD1 covers 10 bases. This TCR came from a human donor in good health. This chain's CDR3 is CASTVTGGGSPLHF. Here the CDR3 DNA reads TGTGCCAGCACGGTGACAGGGGGCGGTTCACCCCTCCACTTT.